The 23 T cell receptor beta chains reported below all come from one sample, sequenced in a study of shared clonotypes between healthy human individuals. Method: immunoSEQ multiplex PCR; TCRdb's copy keeps in-frame clones and lacks some. The sample lists some 2,500,000 clones, roughly 93% occurring once. The sample taken for sequencing was naive CD4+ T cells from PBMCs. The sample's subset: CD45RA+ positively selected. These receptors were collected from a young man in good health. Some clones in this sample may be carry-over from other donors' samples.

CDR3 nucleotide sequence: TGCGCCAGCAGCTTGGCAGGGGACAGGATTACGCAGTATTTT. This encodes CASSLAGDRITQYF. The chain joins TRBV5-1 to TRBJ2-3; TRBD1 matches at 8 bases. J was trimmed by 8 bases and V by 0 bases; bases with no gene match: 5. In germline, CDR1 is SGHRS, CDR2 YFSETQ. The CDR3 sequence is 14 residues long. Combining the CDR3 with reference TRBV5-1 and TRBJ2-3 gives the whole variable domain KAGVTQTPRYLIKTRGQQVTLSCSPISGHRSVSWYQQTPGQGLQFLFEYFSETQRNKGNFPGRFSGRQFSNSRSEMNVSTLELGDSALYLCASSLAGDRITQYFGPGTRLTVL.

As for this clone: The identical CDR3 is also encoded by other nucleotide sequences in the sample. The chain has TRBV11-2 and TRBJ2-1; D gene unclear. The length of the CDR3 is 11 residues. Germline CDR1 and CDR2: SGHAT and FQNNGV. Deletions cut 5 bases from V and 3 bases from J, with 2 bases between. For the CDR3, the DNA is TGTGCCAGCAGCAACTACAATGAGCAGTTCTTC. This sequence encodes CASSNYNEQFF.

The chain joins TRBV27 to TRBJ2-1; 7 nucleotides line up with TRBD2. Germline values: CDR1 MNHEY, CDR2 SMNVEV (reference sequence). J gave up 6 bases and V 3 bases, and 5 bases lay outside the gene matches. There are 14 residues in the CDR3. Here the CDR3 DNA reads TGTGCCAGCAGTTTTTGGGGGGGTTCCAATGAGCAGTTCTTC. Protein: CASSFWGGSNEQFF.

This chain links TRBV6-1 with TRBJ1-2; D gene unclear. Trimming cost V 0 bases and J 4 bases, with 9 bases left between them. Germline V gives CDR1 MNHNS, CDR2 SASEGT. The CDR3 spans 14 residues. The CDR3 region has the DNA TGTGCCAGCAGTGAAGCAAACAAACCCTATGGCTACACCTTC. Translation: CASSEANKPYGYTF.

In regard to this clone: The sample contains more than one DNA sequence encoding this CDR3. This sequence joins TRBV7-9 and TRBJ1-1; D ambiguous. V was shortened by 8 bases and J by 1 base, with 8 bases between the two germline ends. CDR1 is SEHNR, CDR2 FQNEAQ, per germline (reference sequence). This CDR3 is built from 12 residues. CDR3 sequence (DNA): TGTGCCAGCTCCAAGGGGAACACTGAAGCTTTCTTT. Its protein product is CASSKGNTEAFF.

This chain connects TRBV18 to TRBJ2-3, with D hard to call. From germline, CDR1 is KGHSH and CDR2 LQKENI. V lost 3 bases to trimming and J lost 2 bases, with 9 bases between them. This CDR3 has 14 residues. The CDR3 nucleotides read TGTGCCAGCTCACCGTTCGACCTCACAGATACGCAGTATTTT. It encodes CASSPFDLTDTQYF.

The genes are TRBV7-3 and TRBJ2-3; 14 nucleotides line up with TRBD2. This CDR3 spans 16 amino acids. J gave up 5 bases and V 4 bases, and 5 bases lay outside the gene matches. CDR1 SGHTA and CDR2 FQGTGA come from the germline V gene. CDR3 in amino acids: CASSSGTSGSRDTQYF. CDR3 in DNA: TGTGCCAGCAGCTCTGGGACTAGCGGGAGTCGAGATACGCAGTATTTT.

The chain recombines TRBV2 with TRBJ1-5; 9 nucleotides line up with TRBD1. The CDR3 length is 14 residues. From germline, CDR1 is SNHLY and CDR2 FYNNEI. V lost 5 bases to trimming and J lost 4 bases; unmatched junction nucleotides: 3. CDR3 residues: CASSWTGENQPQHF. In DNA, the CDR3 is TGTGCCAGCAGTTGGACAGGGGAAAATCAGCCCCAGCATTTT.

V is TRBV9 and J is TRBJ2-7, with TRBD1 as a possible D gene (6 bases). The CDR3 has 14 residues. The V gene's germline CDR1 is SGDLS and CDR2 YYNGEE. The V and J ends lost 4 bases and 5 bases respectively, with 16 bases between them. CDR3 nucleotides: TGTGCCAGCAGCCTTTTTTTGGGGGCGGACGAGCAGTACTTC. Encoded protein: CASSLFLGADEQYF. The whole variable domain, remainder taken from reference TRBV9 and TRBJ2-7, is DSGVTQTPKHLITATGQRVTLRCSPRSGDLSVYWYQQSLDQGLQFLIQYYNGEERAKGNILERFSAQQFPDLHSELNLSSLELGDSALYFCASSLFLGADEQYFGPGTRLTVT.

The chain uses TRBV2 and TRBJ1-1, with a possible D match to TRBD1 (5 bases). The CDR3 has 14 residues. The germline gives CDR1 SNHLY, CDR2 FYNNEI. V was cut by 7 bases and J by 0 bases, with 12 bases left in between. Here the CDR3 DNA reads TGTGCCAGCACGAAGGGGCTCATGAACACTGAAGCTTTCTTT. Amino acids: CASTKGLMNTEAFF.

Remarks on this clone: The sample carries other DNA sequences with the same CDR3. The chain employs TRBV5-1 and TRBJ2-1; 12 positions match TRBD2. This CDR3 spans 15 amino acids. V lost 4 bases and J lost 3; bases outside the gene matches: 2. Per germline, CDR1 SGHRS and CDR2 YFSETQ. The CDR3 sequence is CASSVTSGSYNEQFF. CDR3 bases: TGCGCCAGCAGCGTGACTAGCGGGAGCTACAATGAGCAGTTCTTC.

The gene calls are TRBV6-4 and TRBJ2-2; 7 nucleotides line up with TRBD1. After removal of 4 bases from V and 0 bases from J, the junction contained 5 bases not matched to a gene. Germline assignment: CDR1 MRHNA and CDR2 SNTAGT. The CDR3 is 16 residues long. CDR3 DNA sequence: TGTGCCAGCAGTGGACAGGGTTTAACGAACACCGGGGAGCTGTTTTTT. Protein product: CASSGQGLTNTGELFF.

The V gene is TRBV28, the J gene TRBJ1-2; TRBD1 matches 8 bases. The CDR3 has 15 residues. V lost 7 bases to trimming and J lost 2 bases; unmatched junction nucleotides: 9. Germline lookup yields CDR1 MDHEN and CDR2 SYDVKM. CDR3 nucleotides: TGTGCCAGCACCCGAGGCACAGGGGGGAACTATGGCTACACCTTC. This codes for CASTRGTGGNYGYTF.

V gene TRBV19 combines with J gene TRBJ2-7; 11 bases line up with TRBD2. Germline V gene data show CDR1 as LNHDA and CDR2 as SQIVND (reference sequence). This CDR3 has 15 residues. After removal of 8 bases from V and 4 bases from J, the junction contained 10 bases not matched to a gene. The CDR3 sequence is CASQPGTSGFYEQYF. For the CDR3, the DNA is TGTGCCAGTCAACCCGGGACTAGCGGATTTTACGAGCAGTACTTC.

The gene calls are TRBV28 and TRBJ1-4; D gene unclear. Between the trimmed V and J ends, which lost 7 bases and 7 bases, there was a span of 16 bases. This CDR3 contains 14 residues. Germline lookup yields CDR1 MDHEN and CDR2 SYDVKM. CDR3 bases: TGTGCCAGCAACTCGAGAGCGGCTAGTGAAAAACTGTTTTTT. Protein sequence: CASNSRAASEKLFF.

The chain combines TRBV4-3 with TRBJ2-7; the D gene is possibly TRBD1 (5 bases). Trimming removed 1 base at V and 6 bases at J, with 16 bases between. CDR1 is LGHNA, CDR2 YSLEER, per germline. The CDR3 is made up of 15 amino acids. CDR3 residues: CASSQVFRDVSEQYF. CDR3 nucleotides: TGCGCCAGCAGCCAAGTCTTCAGGGATGTAAGCGAGCAGTACTTC.

This clone appeared once. This chain links TRBV7-9 with TRBJ2-7, with D perhaps assigned TRBD1 or TRBD2 (5 bases each). CDR1 is SEHNR, CDR2 FQNEAQ, per germline (reference sequence). Trimming removed 7 bases at V and 6 bases at J, with 25 bases between. The CDR3 has 16 residues. Here the CDR3 reads CASIPQPGTLSGEQYF. DNA of the CDR3: TGTGCCAGCATTCCTCAGCCCGGGACGCTCAGTGGCGAGCAGTACTTC. Full variable domain (rest looked up from reference TRBV7-9 and TRBJ2-7): DTGVSQNPRHKITKRGQNVTFRCDPISEHNRLYWYRQTLGQGPEFLTYFQNEAQLEKSRLLSDRFSAERPKGSFSTLEIQRTEQGDSAMYLCASIPQPGTLSGEQYFGPGTRLTVT.

This clone was seen a single time. At the DNA level, this CDR3 is encoded by other sequences in the same sample as well. The rearrangement joins TRBV5-6 to TRBJ2-5; 7 bases match TRBD1. Germline-derived CDR1 and CDR2 are SGHDT and YYEEEE. This CDR3 is built from 13 residues. The V gene end was trimmed by 4 bases and the J gene end by 5 bases; junction bases not matched to a gene: 5. Here the CDR3 reads CASSLRQGETQYF. The DNA of the CDR3 is TGTGCCAGCAGCCTAAGACAGGGTGAGACCCAGTACTTC.

The rearrangement joins TRBV7-9 to TRBJ2-1, with D tentatively TRBD2 (5 bases). CDR1 is SEHNR, CDR2 FQNEAQ, per germline (reference sequence). The CDR3 is made up of 13 amino acids. V lost 4 bases and J lost 8, with 12 bases in between. CDR3 protein: CASSSRAADEQFF. CDR3 coding DNA: TGTGCCAGCAGCTCGCGGGCAGCGGATGAGCAGTTCTTC.

V and J are TRBV5-4 and TRBJ2-5, with D perhaps being TRBD1 or TRBD2 (6 bases each). Germline CDR1 is SGHNT and CDR2 is YYREEE (reference sequence). Trimming cost V 4 bases and J 8 bases, with 24 bases left between them. The CDR3 spans 16 residues. The CDR3 nucleotides are TGTGCCAGCAGCGCGGGACACCGGGGGAGGTGGGAAACCCAGTACTTC. It specifies CASSAGHRGRWETQYF.

The rearrangement links TRBV4-2 to TRBJ1-4, with TRBD1 as a possible D gene (6 bases). The CDR3 totals 15 residues. Trimming shortened V by 2 bases and J by 5 bases, and 12 bases separated the two germline ends. Germline V lookup: CDR1 LGHNA, CDR2 YNFKEQ. The CDR3 spells CASSQPQGPNEKLFF. The CDR3 bases are TGTGCCAGCAGCCAACCCCAGGGGCCAAATGAAAAACTGTTTTTT.

J is TRBJ1-1 and V is TRBV25-1; 12 bases are shared with TRBD1. Germline loops: CDR1 MGHDK, CDR2 SYGVNS. Trimming took 2 bases from V and 5 from J; bases not matched to a gene: 12. The CDR3 sequence is 18 residues long. The CDR3 protein is CASSEPPGTGGAGTEAFF. CDR3 nucleotide sequence: TGTGCCAGCAGTGAACCCCCGGGGACAGGGGGCGCGGGGACTGAAGCTTTCTTT.

The V call is TRBV30, the J call TRBJ1-1; D unclear. V dropped 2 bases and J dropped 5 bases, with 12 bases sitting between them. Germline CDR1 reads GTSNPN; CDR2 reads SVGIG (reference sequence). The CDR3 runs to 13 residues. CDR3: CAWSRAGHTEAFF. The CDR3 nucleotides are TGTGCCTGGAGTCGGGCTGGTCATACTGAAGCTTTCTTT.